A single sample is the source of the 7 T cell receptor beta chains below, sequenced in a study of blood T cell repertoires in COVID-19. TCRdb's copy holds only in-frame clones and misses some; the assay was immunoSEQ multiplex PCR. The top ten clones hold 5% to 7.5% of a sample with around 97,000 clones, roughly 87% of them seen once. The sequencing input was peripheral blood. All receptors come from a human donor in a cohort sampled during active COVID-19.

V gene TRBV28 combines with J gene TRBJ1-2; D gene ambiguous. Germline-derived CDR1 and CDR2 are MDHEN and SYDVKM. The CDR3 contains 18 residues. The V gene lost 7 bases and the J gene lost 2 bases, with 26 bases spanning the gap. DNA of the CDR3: TGTGCCAGCACACCCGCCGCGATTGGAGGTAAACCCAACTATGGCTACACCTTC. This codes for CASTPAAIGGKPNYGYTF.

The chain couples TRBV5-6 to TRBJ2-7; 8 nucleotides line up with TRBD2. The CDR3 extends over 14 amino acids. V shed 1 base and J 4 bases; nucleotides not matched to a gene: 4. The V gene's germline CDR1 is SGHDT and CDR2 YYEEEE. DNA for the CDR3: TGTGCCAGCAGCTTGTCCCAGCGGGGGTACGAGCAGTACTTC. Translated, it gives CASSLSQRGYEQYF.

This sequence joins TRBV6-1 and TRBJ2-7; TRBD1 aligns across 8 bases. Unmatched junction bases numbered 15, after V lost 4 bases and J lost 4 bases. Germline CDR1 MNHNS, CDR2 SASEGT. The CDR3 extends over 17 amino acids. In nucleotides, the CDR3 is TGTGCCAGCAGTGGCCGTGGGGACAGGTCGGCTTTTTACGAGCAGTACTTC. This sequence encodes CASSGRGDRSAFYEQYF.

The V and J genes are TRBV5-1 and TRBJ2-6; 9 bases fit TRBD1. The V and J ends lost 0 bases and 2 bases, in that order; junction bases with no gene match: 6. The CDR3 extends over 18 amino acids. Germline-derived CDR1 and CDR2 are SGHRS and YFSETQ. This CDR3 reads CASSLEGQGFAGANVLTF. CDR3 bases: TGCGCCAGCAGCTTGGAAGGACAGGGGTTTGCTGGGGCCAACGTCCTGACTTTC. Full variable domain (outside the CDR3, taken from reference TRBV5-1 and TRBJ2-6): KAGVTQTPRYLIKTRGQQVTLSCSPISGHRSVSWYQQTPGQGLQFLFEYFSETQRNKGNFPGRFSGRQFSNSRSEMNVSTLELGDSALYLCASSLEGQGFAGANVLTFGAGSRLTVL.

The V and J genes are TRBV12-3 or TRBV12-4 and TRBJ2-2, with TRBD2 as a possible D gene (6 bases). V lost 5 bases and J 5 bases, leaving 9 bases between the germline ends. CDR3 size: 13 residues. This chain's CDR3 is CASSKTSTGELFF. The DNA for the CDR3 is TGTGCCAGCAGTAAGACTAGTACCGGGGAGCTGTTTTTT.

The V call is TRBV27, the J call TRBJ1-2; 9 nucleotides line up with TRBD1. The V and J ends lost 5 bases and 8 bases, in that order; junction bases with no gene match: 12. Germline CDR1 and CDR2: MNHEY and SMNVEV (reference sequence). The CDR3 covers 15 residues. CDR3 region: CASSLRQGGTGGYTF. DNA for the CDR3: TGTGCCAGCAGTCTCAGACAGGGGGGTACAGGGGGCTACACCTTC.

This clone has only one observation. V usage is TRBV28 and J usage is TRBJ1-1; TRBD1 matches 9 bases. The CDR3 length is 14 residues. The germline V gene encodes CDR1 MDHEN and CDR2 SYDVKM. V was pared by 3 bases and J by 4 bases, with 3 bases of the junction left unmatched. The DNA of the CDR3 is TGTGCCAGCAGTTTCCGACAGGGGGGCACTGAAGCTTTCTTT. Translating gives CASSFRQGGTEAFF.